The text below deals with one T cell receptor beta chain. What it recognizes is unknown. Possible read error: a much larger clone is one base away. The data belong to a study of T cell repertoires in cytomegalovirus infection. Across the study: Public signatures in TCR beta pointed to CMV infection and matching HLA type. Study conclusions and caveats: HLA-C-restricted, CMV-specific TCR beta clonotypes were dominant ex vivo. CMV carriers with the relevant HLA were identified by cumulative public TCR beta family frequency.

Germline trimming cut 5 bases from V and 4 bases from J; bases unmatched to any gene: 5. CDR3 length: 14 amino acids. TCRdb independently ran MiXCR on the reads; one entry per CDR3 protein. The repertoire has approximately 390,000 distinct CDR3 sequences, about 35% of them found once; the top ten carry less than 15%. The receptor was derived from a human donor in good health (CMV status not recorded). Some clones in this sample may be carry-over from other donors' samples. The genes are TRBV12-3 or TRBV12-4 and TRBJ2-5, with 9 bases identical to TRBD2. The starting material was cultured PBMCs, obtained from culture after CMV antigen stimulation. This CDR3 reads CASSQNSGRETQYF. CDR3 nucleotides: TGTGCCAGCAGTCAAAATAGCGGGAGAGAGACCCAGTACTTC.